The 21 T cell receptor beta chains below come from one sample, sequenced in a study of blood T cell repertoires in COVID-19. Method: immunoSEQ multiplex PCR; TCRdb's copy keeps in-frame clones and lacks some. The sample includes roughly 200,000 clones, 80% to 90% of them seen just once. What was sequenced was peripheral blood. These receptors were collected from a woman of 80 years or more with COVID-19, enrolled during active disease.

This chain connects TRBV5-1 to TRBJ2-5; D possibly corresponds to TRBD1 (5 bases). The CDR3 totals 14 residues. The ends were cut back, 1 base at V and 1 base at J, with 8 bases in the middle. Germline lookup yields CDR1 SGHRS and CDR2 YFSETQ. The CDR3 protein is CASSLSGIQETQYF. The CDR3 region has the DNA TGCGCCAGCAGCTTGTCAGGGATCCAAGAGACCCAGTACTTC.

This chain links TRBV7-3 with TRBJ2-2, with D perhaps matching TRBD1 (5 bases). The V gene's germline CDR1 is SGHTA and CDR2 FQGTGA. This CDR3 is 15 amino acids long. V lost 2 bases to trimming and J lost 5 bases, with 12 bases between them. DNA of the CDR3: TGTGCCAGCAGCTTAGACCCAGGGAAGACCGGGGAGCTGTTTTTT. This sequence encodes CASSLDPGKTGELFF.

This chain joins TRBV25-1 and TRBJ1-1, with a possible D match to TRBD1 (6 bases). The germline V and J ends were trimmed by 10 bases and 1 base, with 13 bases remaining between them. This CDR3 is 13 amino acids long. The V gene's germline CDR1 is MGHDK and CDR2 SYGVNS. The CDR3 region has the DNA TGTGCCACCACGGTAGGGGGGAACACTGAAGCTTTCTTT. Its translation: CATTVGGNTEAFF.

The chain uses TRBV18 and TRBJ2-5, with 10 bases aligning to TRBD1. V lost 6 bases, J lost 2 bases, and 9 bases stayed unmatched. There are 16 residues in the CDR3. CDR1 and CDR2 (germline): KGHSH, LQKENI. The CDR3 reads CASSPDRDRGQETQYF. In DNA form, the CDR3 reads TGTGCCAGCTCGCCGGACCGGGACAGGGGACAAGAGACCCAGTACTTC.

The CDR3 DNA reads as TGTGCCAGCAGTCCCCCCGGGTTATTTGGCTACACCTTC. Protein product: CASSPPGLFGYTF. This rearrangement joins TRBV28 to TRBJ1-2; D remains unclear. The CDR3 is made up of 13 amino acids. Trimming removed 5 bases at V and 7 bases at J, with 14 bases between. CDR1 and CDR2 (germline): MDHEN, SYDVKM.

The chain carries TRBV2 and TRBJ1-2, with D maybe TRBD1 (5 bases). V lost 7 bases to trimming and J lost 7 bases, with 13 bases between them. The V gene's germline CDR1 is SNHLY and CDR2 FYNNEI. This CDR3 has 12 residues. The CDR3 region is CASTAGFGGYTF. Written as DNA, the CDR3 is TGTGCCAGCACAGCAGGGTTTGGTGGCTACACCTTC.

The CDR3 DNA follows: TGTGCCAGTAGTTCCCGGGACAGGGTACTCTCTGGGGCCAACGTCCTGACTTTC. Its translation is CASSSRDRVLSGANVLTF. V is TRBV19 and J is TRBJ2-6; 9 bases fit TRBD1. Germline V CDR1 and CDR2: LNHDA, SQIVND (reference sequence). The CDR3 covers 18 residues. J lost 0 bases, V lost 5 bases, and 8 bases had no gene match.

The chain links TRBV28 to TRBJ1-6; 11 bases match TRBD1. CDR1 and CDR2 from the germline V gene are MDHEN and SYDVKM. The CDR3 is 14 amino acids. The V gene end was trimmed by 4 bases and the J gene end by 9 bases; junction bases not matched to a gene: 2. The CDR3 reads CASSSGTGGSPLHF. The CDR3 DNA follows: TGTGCCAGCAGTTCCGGGACAGGGGGTTCACCCCTCCACTTT.

The chain employs TRBV5-1 and TRBJ2-1, with TRBD2 identical over 12 bases. The CDR3 covers 16 residues. V dropped 5 bases and J dropped 7; count of bases not matched to a gene: 10. Germline loops: CDR1 SGHRS, CDR2 YFSETQ. The CDR3 DNA reads TGCGCCAGCAGAAGAGACCGACTAGCGGGAGTGAATGAGCAGTTCTTC. Protein sequence: CASRRDRLAGVNEQFF.

The chain carries TRBV6-2 or TRBV6-3 and TRBJ2-5; the match to TRBD2 covers 10 bases. V lost 6 bases, J lost 3 bases, and 7 bases stayed unmatched. There are 15 residues in the CDR3. The germline V gene has CDR1 MNHEY and CDR2 SVGEGT. CDR3 residues: CASSFLAGGEETQYF. CDR3 sequence (DNA): TGTGCCAGCAGCTTCTTAGCGGGGGGTGAAGAGACCCAGTACTTC.

The V call is TRBV7-2, the J call TRBJ1-2, with 7 positions matching TRBD1. Germline-derived CDR1 and CDR2 are SGHTA and FQGNSA. The CDR3 length is 14 residues. J lost 9 bases, V lost 5 bases, and 12 bases had no gene match. CDR3 bases: TGTGCCAGCAGCCTTGACAGGGCGCGGTATCGCTACACCTTC. Protein sequence: CASSLDRARYRYTF.

The rearrangement uses TRBV5-1 and TRBJ2-3; TRBD2 might be the D (5 bases). The CDR3 extends over 14 amino acids. The germline CDR1 and CDR2 sequences are SGHRS and YFSETQ. Trimming took off 6 bases at V and 2 bases at J, with 13 bases between the two ends. CDR3 bases: TGCGCCAGCATGTCCGGGGTCGACACAGATACGCAGTATTTT. Protein: CASMSGVDTDTQYF.

The chain uses TRBV7-2 and TRBJ2-1; 11 bases agree with TRBD2. CDR1 is SGHTA, CDR2 FQGNSA, per germline. The trim removed 0 bases at V and 3 bases at J, leaving 4 bases unmatched. This CDR3 spans 17 amino acids. The CDR3 loop reads CASSLAHLAGGYNEQFF. The CDR3 DNA reads TGTGCCAGCAGCTTAGCCCATCTAGCGGGAGGCTACAATGAGCAGTTCTTC.

The chain uses TRBV27 and TRBJ2-7, with D perhaps TRBD2 (6 bases). This CDR3 has 16 amino acids. V lost 6 bases and J 2 bases, leaving 20 bases between the germline ends. Germline V gene data show CDR1 as MNHEY and CDR2 as SMNVEV (reference sequence). The CDR3 bases are TGTGCCAGCAGGCTCGCCGGGAGCCCCCCTGCCTACGAGCAGTACTTC. It specifies CASRLAGSPPAYEQYF.

This chain connects TRBV5-4 to TRBJ2-2, with D possibly matching TRBD2 (6 bases). Germline CDR1 SGHNT, CDR2 YYREEE (reference sequence). The CDR3 has 15 residues. V dropped 9 bases and J dropped 3 bases, with 18 bases sitting between them. The DNA of the CDR3 is TGTGCCACCAAAATGGGAGGTGGAGACACCGGGGAGCTGTTTTTT. This codes for CATKMGGGDTGELFF.

The rearrangement uses TRBV11-3 and TRBJ1-1, with TRBD1 matching 7 bases. Germline trimming cut 4 bases from V and 2 bases from J; bases unmatched to any gene: 10. CDR1 is SGHNT, CDR2 YENEEA, per germline. This CDR3 contains 16 residues. The CDR3 region is CASSSPRDRLNTEAFF. DNA for the CDR3: TGTGCCAGCAGCTCACCCCGGGACAGATTAAACACTGAAGCTTTCTTT. The variable domain in full, with the rest retrieved from reference TRBV11-3 and TRBJ1-1, is EAGVVQSPRYKIIEKKQPVAFWCNPISGHNTLYWYLQNLGQGPELLIRYENEEAVDDSQLPKDRFSAERLKGVDSTLKIQPAELGDSAVYLCASSSPRDRLNTEAFFGQGTRLTVV.

This clone was picked up a small number of times. The J gene is TRBJ1-1, the V gene TRBV29-1; D not resolved. From germline, CDR1 is SQVTM and CDR2 ANQGSEA. CDR3 length equals 15 residues. V was pared by 1 base and J by 3 bases, with 15 bases between. The CDR3, as DNA: TGCAGCGTTGAAGGTGGACCCCGGAGGGACACTGAAGCTTTCTTT. It translates to CSVEGGPRRDTEAFF.

The rearrangement links TRBV27 to TRBJ2-5; TRBD1 might be the D (5 bases). Trimming cost V 6 bases and J 4 bases, with 6 bases left between them. The germline V gene encodes CDR1 MNHEY and CDR2 SMNVEV (reference sequence). The CDR3 has 11 amino acids. The CDR3: CASRGRETQYF. DNA for the CDR3: TGTGCCAGCAGGGGGCGAGAGACCCAGTACTTC.

The chain uses TRBV7-8 and TRBJ1-1; tentative D call: TRBD1 (5 bases). The CDR3 runs 17 residues. Trimming took off 1 base at V and 4 bases at J, with 19 bases between the two ends. The V gene's germline CDR1 is SGHVS and CDR2 FQNEAQ. The CDR3 loop is CASSLGPRGGRGTEAFF. In DNA, the CDR3 is TGTGCCAGCAGCTTAGGCCCGAGGGGAGGTCGGGGCACTGAAGCTTTCTTT.

This rearrangement joins TRBV3-1 (or the pseudogene TRBV3-2) to TRBJ1-1; D remains unclear. CDR1 and CDR2 from the germline V gene are LGHDT and YNNKEL (reference sequence). The CDR3 is 12 amino acids. V was pared by 11 bases and J by 0 bases, with 10 bases between. The CDR3: CAAGEMNTEAFF. The DNA for the CDR3 is TGTGCCGCCGGGGAAATGAACACTGAAGCTTTCTTT.

V and J are TRBV7-9 and TRBJ2-5; 11 nucleotides align to TRBD2. CDR1 is SEHNR and CDR2 is FQNEAQ in the germline V gene (reference sequence). V lost 5 bases, J lost 1 base, and 6 bases stayed unmatched. The CDR3 is 16 amino acids. CDR3: CASSPGTSGTQETQYF. The CDR3 bases are TGTGCCAGCAGCCCTGGGACTAGCGGCACCCAAGAGACCCAGTACTTC. Supplemented by reference TRBV7-9 and TRBJ2-5, the full variable domain reads DTGVSQNPRHKITKRGQNVTFRCDPISEHNRLYWYRQTLGQGPEFLTYFQNEAQLEKSRLLSDRFSAERPKGSFSTLEIQRTEQGDSAMYLCASSPGTSGTQETQYFGPGTRLLVL.